The 22 T cell receptor beta chains below all came from one sample that was sequenced in a study of cytomegalovirus exposure and HLA in healthy donors. It was with 60 Vbeta and 13 Jbeta primers that the PCR ran. Some clones are missing from TCRdb's copy, which holds only in-frame ones; the method was immunoSEQ multiplex PCR. This sample has 150,000 to 200,000 clones, with about three quarters found just once. Sequencing used PBMCs. These receptors originate from a woman aged 40 to 50 in good health and CMV-seronegative.

The chain combines TRBV10-1 with TRBJ1-4, with TRBD1 matching 10 bases. The CDR3 contains 18 residues. CDR1 and CDR2 from the germline V gene are WNHNN and SYGVQD (reference sequence). V was pared by 3 bases and J by 8 bases, with 15 bases of the junction left unmatched. The CDR3 loop reads CASSEGGLKGQGGEKLFF. DNA for the CDR3: TGCGCCAGCAGTGAAGGAGGTTTAAAAGGACAGGGGGGAGAAAAACTGTTTTTT.

In this sample, this clone turned up a few times. The chain combines TRBV4-1 with TRBJ2-1; perhaps TRBD1 as D (6 bases). CDR3 length equals 14 residues. Germline V gene sequence: CDR1 MGHRA, CDR2 YSYEKL. V was trimmed by 4 bases and J by 5 bases, leaving 12 bases between them. Here the CDR3 reads CASSLRDTDNEQFF. Here the CDR3 DNA reads TGCGCCAGCAGCCTCCGGGACACCGACAATGAGCAGTTCTTC.

This chain uses TRBV30 with TRBJ2-5; the D gene is possibly TRBD2 (5 bases). The germline gives CDR1 GTSNPN, CDR2 SVGIG (reference sequence). The ends were cut back, 5 bases at V and 9 bases at J, with 19 bases in the middle. The length of the CDR3 is 13 residues. CDR3 in amino acids: CAWERSGFEAQYF. In nucleotides, the CDR3 is TGTGCCTGGGAGAGGAGCGGTTTCGAGGCCCAGTACTTC.

The V gene is TRBV5-4, the J gene TRBJ2-2; D may be TRBD1 (6 bases). The ends were cut back, 4 bases at V and 1 base at J, with 11 bases in the middle. This CDR3 is 15 amino acids long. Per the germline V gene, CDR1 is SGHNT and CDR2 is YYREEE (reference sequence). CDR3 amino acids: CASSQQGMNTGELFF. The CDR3 bases are TGTGCCAGCAGCCAACAGGGAATGAACACCGGGGAGCTGTTTTTT.

The gene calls are TRBV19 and TRBJ2-3; D not certain. Germline V gene data show CDR1 as LNHDA and CDR2 as SQIVND (reference sequence). The CDR3 is made up of 14 amino acids. Trimming stripped 5 bases from V and 0 bases from J, with 9 bases between. In DNA form, the CDR3 reads TGTGCCAGTAGTTCCACCACTAGCACAGATACGCAGTATTTT. Its protein product is CASSSTTSTDTQYF.

The V and J genes are TRBV7-2 and TRBJ2-7, with 9 bases fitting TRBD1. V shed 4 bases and J 3 bases; nucleotides not matched to a gene: 7. CDR3 length: 15 amino acids. The germline gives CDR1 SGHTA, CDR2 FQGNSA. CDR3 sequence (DNA): TGTGCCAGCAGCTCCCCGGACAGGGGCCACTACGAGCAGTACGTC. It is translated as CASSSPDRGHYEQYV.

The chain uses TRBV11-2 and TRBJ2-3, with TRBD2 matching over 10 bases. Per germline, CDR1 SGHAT and CDR2 FQNNGV. Trimming cost V 2 bases and J 2 bases; bases outside gene matches: 4. The CDR3 runs 16 residues. The CDR3 sequence is CASSLRLAGVTDTQYF. CDR3 bases: TGTGCCAGCAGCTTACGTCTAGCGGGGGTCACAGATACGCAGTATTTT.

The V and J genes are TRBV29-1 and TRBJ1-2, with TRBD1 identical over 9 bases. This CDR3 contains 13 residues. Trimming took 5 bases from V and 6 from J; bases not matched to a gene: 7. Germline values: CDR1 SQVTM, CDR2 ANQGSEA. The CDR3 loop reads CSVTGGGGDGYTF. In DNA, the CDR3 is TGCAGCGTTACAGGGGGCGGAGGGGATGGCTACACCTTC.

There are a few counts of this clone. It is unclear where the CDR3 begins or ends on the DNA, so no DNA is shown, and the CDR3 is as TCRdb lists it. CDR3 in amino acids: CASSFGPGGSYNEQFF. The chain links TRBV5-6 to TRBJ2-1; the DNA was not compared with TRBD2, the D call given in the table. In germline, CDR1 is SGHDT, CDR2 YYEEEE. The CDR3 is 16 amino acids in total, end residues counted.

This chain uses TRBV7-2 with TRBJ2-1; D is uncertain. The CDR3 extends over 14 amino acids. Trimming pared 4 bases from V and 2 bases from J, leaving 9 bases between. Germline V CDR1 and CDR2: SGHTA, FQGNSA. The CDR3 DNA reads as TGTGCCAGCAGCTCCGAAGGAGCCTACAATGAGCAGTTCTTC. Its protein is CASSSEGAYNEQFF.

V gene TRBV6-1 combines with J gene TRBJ2-2, with D possibly TRBD1 on 6 matching bases. V was trimmed by 1 base and J by 4 bases, leaving 10 bases between them. Germline V lookup: CDR1 MNHNS, CDR2 SASEGT. This CDR3 region has 15 residues. The CDR3 sequence is CASSEGAGATGELFF. The CDR3, as DNA: TGTGCCAGCAGTGAAGGGGCAGGGGCCACCGGGGAGCTGTTTTTT.

The chain carries TRBV6-4 and TRBJ1-5; D gene uncertain. The germline V gene encodes CDR1 MRHNA and CDR2 SNTAGT. This CDR3 has 14 residues. The germline V and J ends were trimmed by 1 base and 2 bases, with 6 bases remaining between them. The CDR3 region is CASSDWRGNQPQHF. In DNA, the CDR3 is TGTGCCAGCAGTGACTGGAGAGGCAATCAGCCCCAGCATTTT.

The CDR3 DNA sequence: TGCGCCAGCAGCCAAGGGCGGCTAGCTACCGGGGAGCTGTTTTTT. Its protein is CASSQGRLATGELFF. The chain employs TRBV4-3 and TRBJ2-2; tentatively, D is TRBD2 (5 bases). The V gene's germline CDR1 is LGHNA and CDR2 YSLEER. The V gene lost 1 base and the J gene lost 5 bases, with 11 bases spanning the gap. The CDR3 has 15 residues.

This chain links TRBV7-9 with TRBJ1-1; no definite D call. CDR3 length: 13 residues. Trimming shortened V by 3 bases and J by 1 base, and 6 bases separated the two germline ends. Germline-derived CDR1 and CDR2 are SEHNR and FQNEAQ (reference sequence). The CDR3 reads CASSFEGNTEAFF. CDR3 sequence (DNA): TGTGCCAGCAGCTTCGAGGGGAACACTGAAGCTTTCTTT.

This chain uses TRBV9 with TRBJ1-1; D remains ambiguous. The germline gives CDR1 SGDLS, CDR2 YYNGEE. V was trimmed by 3 bases and J by 2 bases, leaving 5 bases between them. The CDR3 is 12 amino acids. This chain's CDR3 is CASSGYNTEAFF. CDR3 nucleotide sequence: TGTGCCAGCAGCGGTTATAACACTGAAGCTTTCTTT.

This clone occurred a few times. The rearrangement uses TRBV19 and TRBJ2-7, with D tentatively TRBD2 (6 bases). Per the germline V gene, CDR1 is LNHDA and CDR2 is SQIVND (reference sequence). The CDR3 extends over 14 amino acids. Trimming pared 5 bases from V and 4 bases from J, leaving 15 bases between. The CDR3 region has the DNA TGTGCCAGTAGTCAAGCGGGTCCTCCTTACGAGCAGTACTTC. Translating it yields CASSQAGPPYEQYF.

V usage is TRBV5-1 and J usage is TRBJ2-1, with 7 bases aligning to TRBD1. The ends lost 0 bases at V and 9 bases at J; junction bases unmatched: 9. The CDR3 spans 15 residues. Germline CDR1 SGHRS, CDR2 YFSETQ. CDR3 sequence: CASSLGQGPGREQFF. CDR3 in DNA: TGCGCCAGCAGCTTGGGACAGGGCCCGGGGCGTGAGCAGTTCTTC.

This chain links TRBV11-3 with TRBJ2-7; D perhaps matches TRBD1 (6 bases). Trimming pared 4 bases from V and 5 bases from J, leaving 12 bases between. Per the germline V gene, CDR1 is SGHNT and CDR2 is YENEEA. This CDR3 region has 13 residues. CDR3 region: CASSSYRDNEQYV. The DNA of the CDR3 is TGTGCCAGCAGCTCATACAGGGACAACGAGCAGTACGTC.

This clone was counted a few times. This CDR3 reads CAIRGGLNEKLFF. CDR3 in DNA: TGTGCCATCAGGGGAGGCCTTAATGAAAAACTGTTTTTT. V and J are TRBV10-3 and TRBJ1-4; D gene uncertain. Between the trimmed V and J ends, which lost 6 bases and 4 bases, there was a span of 9 bases. The CDR3 is 13 amino acids. Germline CDR1 is ENHRY and CDR2 is SYGVKD.

This chain joins TRBV7-3 and TRBJ2-3; 8 bases map to TRBD1. There are 15 residues in the CDR3. Trimming cost V 4 bases and J 2 bases; bases outside gene matches: 5. The V gene's germline CDR1 is SGHTA and CDR2 FQGTGA. Written as DNA, the CDR3 is TGTGCCAGCAGCTCAGGGACAGGCCCCACAGATACGCAGTATTTT. Translating it yields CASSSGTGPTDTQYF.

This clone appeared a few times. V gene TRBV7-2 combines with J gene TRBJ2-2; 8 bases line up with TRBD2. The length of the CDR3 is 17 residues. Germline V gene lookup returns CDR1 SGHTA and CDR2 FQGNSA. With 5 bases clipped from V and 4 bases from J, the junction kept 12 bases outside the gene matches. CDR3 sequence reads: CASSTGGASVSTGELFF. In DNA, the CDR3 is TGTGCCAGCAGCACGGGGGGGGCTAGCGTCTCCACCGGGGAGCTGTTTTTT. Combining the CDR3 with reference TRBV7-2 and TRBJ2-2 gives the whole variable domain GAGVSQSPSNKVTEKGKDVELRCDPISGHTALYWYRQSLGQGLEFLIYFQGNSAPDKSGLPSDRFSAERTGGSVSTLTIQRTQQEDSAVYLCASSTGGASVSTGELFFGEGSRLTVL.

This clone was observed a handful of times. The chain recombines TRBV2 with TRBJ2-1, with 15 nucleotides matching TRBD2. Per the germline V gene, CDR1 is SNHLY and CDR2 is FYNNEI. J was trimmed by 9 bases and V by 5 bases; bases with no gene match: 5. The CDR3 has 15 residues. The CDR3 protein is CASSQEGLAGGEQFF. The CDR3 bases are TGTGCCAGCAGTCAAGAGGGACTAGCGGGAGGTGAGCAGTTCTTC.